The sequence of this T cell receptor (beta chain) was determined in a study of blood T cell repertoires in COVID-19 (dated by TCRdb to 2020 to 2021). Notes on the research overall: Recovered participants in ImmuneRACE Cohort 3 were defined by two consecutive negative NP/OP PCR tests, clearance by a healthcare professional, or resolution of symptoms. The sample metadata nearly always contained a de-identified subject ID, COVID-19 status, age in years and sex. The samples were drawn from two sources: the first 160 participants of the ongoing ImmuneRACE study, and 1,000 to 1,500 subjects contributed by 6 global collaborators. Samples covering the acute and convalescent phases of COVID-19 were provided by collaborators in the United States, Italy and Spain. A freely available public database, intended as a resource for researchers studying the immune response to SARS-CoV-2, is where the repertoires were released. Deeply sampled blood TCRbeta repertoires from subjects exposed to, actively infected with, or recovered from COVID-19 were included in the dataset. HLA class I and class II types, where available, came from metadata supplied by the sample provider rather than from assay-based typing. The prospective study material was composed of cDNA or gDNA derived from T cells, B-cell-depleted T cells, or PBMCs.

V lost 0 bases and J lost 3 bases, and the count of bases not matched to a germline gene is 4. The CDR3, cysteine through phenylalanine, is 16 amino acids long. The read is trimmed to its CDR3 DNA, 48 bases read in frame from base 1. The germline V gene provides CDR1 LGHNA and CDR2 YSLEER. TCRbeta CDR3 regions were amplified from genomic DNA by means of the immunoSEQ Assay, a bias-controlled multiplex PCR. The study's own analysis went as follows. Within the assay, amplification of reference gene primers was used to estimate how many nucleated cells each sample contained. To quantify the absolute abundance of each unique TCRbeta CDR3 rearrangement, sequence reads were collapsed and filtered. For each sample, productive Simpson clonality was calculated by taking the square root of Simpson's diversity index across productive rearrangements. TCRdb obtained this table from immuneACCESS and retained in-frame rearrangements with V and J assigned. These tables miss some clones; where compared with another copy, unresolved V genes account for less than half of the shortfall, and the remainder is unexplained. V, J and clone size are taken as reported in that table, and D and trimming were inferred from the DNA itself. Recorded for this sample are about 190,000 clones; about 86% of them occurred a single time. The top ten constitute roughly 25% of the sample.

With regard to this clone: The antigen it binds to is not known. No much larger clone exists at a distance of one base, and base qualities are not known.

Here is what the overall study found, with its caveats: Clinical and demographic metadata were provided uncurated, with the amount varying by source and participant.

Enrolling through a virtual design, the prospective study's participants ranged in age from roughly 18 to 100 years and lived across more than 20 United States geographic areas. To assign participants to cohorts, the prospective study relied on clinical history that participants themselves reported in a screening survey and a study questionnaire. In the prospective study, whole blood, serum and a nasopharyngeal or oropharyngeal swab were collected from each participant by mobile phlebotomists. Over a roughly 2-month period, participants in the prospective study had the option of providing additional blood draws and questionnaires. Before DNA extraction, blood samples from the prospective study were shipped at room temperature or frozen.

The sequence derives from a woman between 35 and 50 years old in a cohort exposed to, infected with or recovered from COVID-19 (not recorded which). The sample was PBMCs or T cells enriched from blood (not recorded which). Recombination joined TRBV4-3 with TRBJ2-2; 7 central bases correspond to TRBD1. CDR3 reads: CASSQDRQGDTGELFF. The DNA sequence reads TGCGCCAGCAGCCAAGATCGGCAGGGGGACACCGGGGAGCTGTTTTTT.